The T cell receptor (beta chain) described here comes from a study of Ad26.COV2.S vaccination and SARS-CoV-2 variants. This CDR3 has 14 residues. Germline CDR1 and CDR2: SNHLY and FYNNEI. V lost 4 bases and J lost 5, with 14 bases in between. As to treatment: approximately 18 received Ad26.COV2.S at low or high dose, single or two shots; roughly five received placebo; per-sample allocation not given. Specimen acquisition occurred on day 63 following the initial vaccine or placebo injection. TCRdb's copy holds only in-frame clones and misses some; the assay was immunoSEQ multiplex PCR. The sample records about 320,000 clones, roughly 88% being singletons.

The sequence came from a person aged 18 to 59 who received the Ad26.COV2.S COVID-19 vaccine or a placebo. The chain has TRBV2 and TRBJ1-1; D ambiguous. Sample: peripheral blood, taken in a trial of Ad26.COV2.S vaccine versus placebo. CDR3: CASSVHEVGTEAFF. CDR3 sequence (DNA): TGTGCCAGCAGTGTCCACGAGGTTGGAACTGAAGCTTTCTTT.